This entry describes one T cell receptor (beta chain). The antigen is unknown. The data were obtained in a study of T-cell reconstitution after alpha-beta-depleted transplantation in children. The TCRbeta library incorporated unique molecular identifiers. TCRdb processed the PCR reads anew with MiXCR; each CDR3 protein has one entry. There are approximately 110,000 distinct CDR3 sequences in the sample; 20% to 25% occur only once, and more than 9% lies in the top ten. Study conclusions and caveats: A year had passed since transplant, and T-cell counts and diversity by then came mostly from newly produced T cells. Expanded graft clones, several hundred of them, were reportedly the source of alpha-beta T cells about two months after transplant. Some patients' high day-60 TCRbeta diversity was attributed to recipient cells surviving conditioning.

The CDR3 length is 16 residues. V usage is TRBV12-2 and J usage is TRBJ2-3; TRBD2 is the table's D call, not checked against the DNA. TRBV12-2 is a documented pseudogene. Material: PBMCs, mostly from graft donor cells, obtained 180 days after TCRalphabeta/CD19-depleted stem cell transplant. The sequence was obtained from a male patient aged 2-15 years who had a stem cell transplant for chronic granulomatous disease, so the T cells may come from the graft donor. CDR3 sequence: CASRVRVAGNTDTQYF. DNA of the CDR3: TGTGCAAGTCGCGTCAGGGTAGCGGGAAACACAGATACGCAGTATTTT.